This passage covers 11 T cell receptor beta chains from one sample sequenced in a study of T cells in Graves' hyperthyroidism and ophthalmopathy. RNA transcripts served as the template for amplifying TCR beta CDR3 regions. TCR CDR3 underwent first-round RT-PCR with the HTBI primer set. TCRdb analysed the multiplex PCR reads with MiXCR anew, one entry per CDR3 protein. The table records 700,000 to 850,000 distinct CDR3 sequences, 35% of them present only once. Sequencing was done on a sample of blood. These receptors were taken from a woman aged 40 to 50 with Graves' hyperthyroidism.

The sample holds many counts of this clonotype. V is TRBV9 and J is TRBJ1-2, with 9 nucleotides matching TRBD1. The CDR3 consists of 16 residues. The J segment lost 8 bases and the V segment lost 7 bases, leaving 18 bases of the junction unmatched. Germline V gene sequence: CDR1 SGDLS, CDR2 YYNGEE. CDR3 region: CASAGTGYRPGRGYTF. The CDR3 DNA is TGTGCCAGCGCGGGGACAGGGTACCGCCCAGGTAGGGGCTACACCTTC.

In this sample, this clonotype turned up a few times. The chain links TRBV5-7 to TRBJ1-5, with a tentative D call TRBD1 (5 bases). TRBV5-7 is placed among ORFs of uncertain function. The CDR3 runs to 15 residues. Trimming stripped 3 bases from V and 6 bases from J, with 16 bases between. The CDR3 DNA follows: TGTGCCAGCAGCTCCTCTTACCAGGGCCCTCAGCCCCAGCATTTT. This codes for CASSSSYQGPQPQHF.

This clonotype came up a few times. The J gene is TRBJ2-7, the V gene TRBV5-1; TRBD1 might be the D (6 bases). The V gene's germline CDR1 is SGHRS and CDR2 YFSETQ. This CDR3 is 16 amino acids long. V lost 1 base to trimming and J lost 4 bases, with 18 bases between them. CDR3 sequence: CASSLSRAGTIYEQYF. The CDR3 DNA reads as TGCGCCAGCAGCTTGAGTAGAGCAGGGACAATTTACGAGCAGTACTTC.

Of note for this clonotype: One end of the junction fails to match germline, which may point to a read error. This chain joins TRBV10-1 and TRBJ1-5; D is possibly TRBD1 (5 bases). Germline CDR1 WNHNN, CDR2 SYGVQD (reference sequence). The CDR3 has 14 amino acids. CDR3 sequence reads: CASSRDGEDQPQRF. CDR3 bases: TGCGCCAGCAGCCGGGACGGGGAGGACCAGCCCCAGCGTTTT.

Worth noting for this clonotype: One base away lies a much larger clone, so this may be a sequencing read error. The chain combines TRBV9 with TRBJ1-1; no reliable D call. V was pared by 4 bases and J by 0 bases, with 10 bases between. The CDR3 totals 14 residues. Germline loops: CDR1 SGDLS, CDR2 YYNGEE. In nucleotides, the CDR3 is TGTGCCAGCAGCACTTGGGGTTTGAACACTGAAGCTTTCTTT. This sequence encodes CASSTWGLNTEAFF. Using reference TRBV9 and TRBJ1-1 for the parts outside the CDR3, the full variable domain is DSGVTQTPKHLITATGQRVTLRCSPRSGDLSVYWYQQSLDQGLQFLIQYYNGEERAKGNILERFSAQQFPDLHSELNLSSLELGDSALYFCASSTWGLNTEAFFGQGTRLTVV.

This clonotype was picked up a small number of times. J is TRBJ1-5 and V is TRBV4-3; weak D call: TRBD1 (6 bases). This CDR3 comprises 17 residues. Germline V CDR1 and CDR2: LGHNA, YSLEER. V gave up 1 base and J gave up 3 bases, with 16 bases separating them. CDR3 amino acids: CASSQVHLQGNNQPQHF. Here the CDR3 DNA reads TGCGCCAGCAGCCAAGTCCACTTACAGGGTAACAATCAGCCCCAGCATTTT.

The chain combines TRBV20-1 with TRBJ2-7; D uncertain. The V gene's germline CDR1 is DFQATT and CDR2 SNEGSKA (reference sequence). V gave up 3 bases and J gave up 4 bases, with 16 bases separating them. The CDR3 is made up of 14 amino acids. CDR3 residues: CSASGPQVTYEQYF. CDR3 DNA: TGCAGTGCTAGTGGGCCCCAGGTGACGTACGAGCAGTACTTC.

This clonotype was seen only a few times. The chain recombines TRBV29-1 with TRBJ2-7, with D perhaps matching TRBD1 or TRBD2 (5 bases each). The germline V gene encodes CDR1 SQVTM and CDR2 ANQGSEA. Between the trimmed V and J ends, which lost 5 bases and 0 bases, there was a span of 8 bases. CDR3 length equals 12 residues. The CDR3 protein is CSVLGTSYEQYF. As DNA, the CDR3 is TGCAGCGTTCTCGGGACCTCCTACGAGCAGTACTTC.

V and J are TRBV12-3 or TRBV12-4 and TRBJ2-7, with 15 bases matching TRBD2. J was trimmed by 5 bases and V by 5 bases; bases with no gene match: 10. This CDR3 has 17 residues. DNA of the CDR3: TGTGCCAGCAGTCCCGGACTAGCGGGAGGGCCGTTGAACGAGCAGTACTTC. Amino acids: CASSPGLAGGPLNEQYF.

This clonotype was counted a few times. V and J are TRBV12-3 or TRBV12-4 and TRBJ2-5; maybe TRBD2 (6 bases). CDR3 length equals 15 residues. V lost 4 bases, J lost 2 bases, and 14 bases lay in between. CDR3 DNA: TGTGCCAGCAGTTGGGGGGTAGTCGAGCAAGAGACCCAGTACTTC. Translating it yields CASSWGVVEQETQYF.

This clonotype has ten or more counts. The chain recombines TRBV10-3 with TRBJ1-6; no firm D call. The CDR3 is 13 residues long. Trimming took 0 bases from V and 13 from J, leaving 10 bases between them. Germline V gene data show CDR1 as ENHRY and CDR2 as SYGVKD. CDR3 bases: TGTGCCATCAGTGAGTCGAAGGGTGTGCCCCTCCACTTT. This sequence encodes CAISESKGVPLHF.